This record covers a single T cell receptor beta chain. The antigen is undetermined. Treatment defined: oral pan-JAK inhibitor, 5-10 mg twice daily. CD4+ and CD8+ T cells were sorted from PBMCs stained for CD3, CD4 and CD8. This entry comes from a study of CD8+ T cells in alopecia areata. At the level of the study: A regimen of oral tofacitinib, 5 to 10 mg twice daily, was given to treated patients. Tofacitinib administration persisted for 6 to 18 months, succeeded by 6 months off drug.

Study results and caveats: Higher clonality was seen in lesional scalp than in normal scalp, especially in alopecia totalis/universalis.

CDR1 and CDR2 from the germline V gene are SGHAT and FQNNGV. The CDR3 length is 12 residues. V lost 5 bases and J 4 bases, leaving 8 bases between the germline ends. Reverse transcribed after extraction, RNA yielded cDNA as the sequencing template. The method was immunoSEQ multiplex PCR; TCRdb's version includes in-frame clones alone and lacks a portion of them. The sample has roughly 220,000 clones, around 66% seen once. This receptor was obtained from a human donor with alopecia areata. The chain carries TRBV11-2 and TRBJ1-2; D remains ambiguous. Sequenced material: CD4+ T cells sorted from blood, taken at week 44, from a patient treated with tofacitinib. The CDR3 region is CASSLVTYGYTF. CDR3 sequence (DNA): TGTGCCAGCAGCCTAGTCACCTATGGCTACACCTTC.